This is a list of T cell receptor beta chains from one sample in a study of T cell clonotyping in hematopoietic cell transplantation. The data were produced by immunoSEQ multiplex PCR, yet TCRdb's version contains in-frame clones alone and is incomplete. There are 16,000 or so clones in the sample; 71% occur only once, and 7.5% to 10% lies in the top ten. The sequenced material came from peripheral blood mononuclear cells. These receptors were taken from a woman aged 55-70 years in good health. Some clones in this sample may be carry-over from other donors' samples. The CDR3 runs from the conserved cysteine through the conserved F or W. Each record gives: J gene, clone size, V gene, CDR3 length, D gene, CDR3 DNA, CDR3 protein. A D gene is named only where the DNA matches it firmly. The size of a clone is reported for some rows only, either as once, few or many, or as a class for expanded clones.

j_call: TRBJ2-5; clone_size: once; v_call: TRBV6-5; cdr3_length: 14; d_call: -; cdr3_nt: TGTGCCACCCGGGAACGTACGAACCAAGAGACCCAGTACTTC; cdr3_aa: CATRERTNQETQYF
j_call: TRBJ1-4; clone_size: once; v_call: TRBV7-2; cdr3_length: 15; d_call: -; cdr3_nt: TGTGCCAGCAGCTTAGGTGGGAAAGCTAATGAAAAACTGTTTTTT; cdr3_aa: CASSLGGKANEKLFF
j_call: TRBJ1-5; clone_size: -; v_call: TRBV30; cdr3_length: 14; d_call: TRBD1; cdr3_nt: TGTGCCTGGGACGAGGGGCAGGGGGTGCAGCCCCAGCATTTT; cdr3_aa: CAWDEGQGVQPQHF
j_call: TRBJ2-3; clone_size: -; v_call: TRBV29-1; cdr3_length: 13; d_call: -; cdr3_nt: TGCAGCGTTGAACGGGCACCCACAGATACGCAGTATTTT; cdr3_aa: CSVERAPTDTQYF
j_call: TRBJ1-1; clone_size: -; v_call: TRBV11-1; cdr3_length: 15; d_call: -; cdr3_nt: TGTGCCAGCAGCTTAAGGGCAGGGAGGAACACTGAAGCTTTCTTT; cdr3_aa: CASSLRAGRNTEAFF
j_call: TRBJ2-2; clone_size: -; v_call: TRBV6-4; cdr3_length: 14; d_call: TRBD1; cdr3_nt: TGTGCCAGCACCGACAGGGAAAGTGGCGGGGAGCTGTTTTTT; cdr3_aa: CASTDRESGGELFF
j_call: TRBJ2-4; clone_size: once; v_call: TRBV5-4; cdr3_length: 13; d_call: -; cdr3_nt: TGTGCCAGCAGCTTGGCTACAGGGAACATTCAGTACTTC; cdr3_aa: CASSLATGNIQYF
j_call: TRBJ1-2; clone_size: -; v_call: TRBV30; cdr3_length: 15; d_call: TRBD1; cdr3_nt: TGTGCCTGGCTCGCGAGGGGGCAGGGGGCGCGGGGCTACACCTTC; cdr3_aa: CAWLARGQGARGYTF
j_call: TRBJ1-4; clone_size: once; v_call: TRBV5-6; cdr3_length: 17; d_call: -; cdr3_nt: TGTGCCAGCAGCTTGGGGTGGGCACACCTCAGGAAGGAAAAACTGTTTTTT; cdr3_aa: CASSLGWAHLRKEKLFF
j_call: TRBJ2-7; clone_size: -; v_call: TRBV30; cdr3_length: 13; d_call: -; cdr3_nt: TGTGCCTGGAGTTTACCCCCCAGCTACGAGCAGTACTTC; cdr3_aa: CAWSLPPSYEQYF
j_call: TRBJ1-6; clone_size: few; v_call: TRBV5-1; cdr3_length: 15; d_call: TRBD1; cdr3_nt: TGCGCCAGCAGCTTGGCGGGACAGTATAATTCACCCCTCCACTTT; cdr3_aa: CASSLAGQYNSPLHF
j_call: TRBJ2-7; clone_size: -; v_call: TRBV5-4; cdr3_length: 13; d_call: -; cdr3_nt: TGTGCCAGCAGCGCAGGGTCTTCCTACGAGCAGTACTTC; cdr3_aa: CASSAGSSYEQYF
j_call: TRBJ1-1; clone_size: -; v_call: TRBV4-1; cdr3_length: 13; d_call: -; cdr3_nt: TGCGCCAGCAGCCGTGGATCCAACACTGAAGCTTTCTTT; cdr3_aa: CASSRGSNTEAFF
j_call: TRBJ2-1; clone_size: -; v_call: TRBV5-1; cdr3_length: 11; d_call: -; cdr3_nt: TGCGCCAGCGGGGGTGACAATGAGCAGTTCTTC; cdr3_aa: CASGGDNEQFF
j_call: TRBJ2-1; clone_size: -; v_call: TRBV19; cdr3_length: 16; d_call: TRBD1; cdr3_nt: TGTGCCAGTAGTAGACAGGGCCCCAGCTCCTACAATGAGCAGTTCTTC; cdr3_aa: CASSRQGPSSYNEQFF
j_call: TRBJ1-2; clone_size: -; v_call: TRBV29-1; cdr3_length: 14; d_call: -; cdr3_nt: TGCAGCGTTGAAGATCGTCACGGGTCCTATGGCTACACCTTC; cdr3_aa: CSVEDRHGSYGYTF
j_call: TRBJ1-2; clone_size: -; v_call: TRBV6-5; cdr3_length: 14; d_call: TRBD1; cdr3_nt: TGTGCCAGCAGTGTACGCCAGGGGGCTGATGGCTACACCTTC; cdr3_aa: CASSVRQGADGYTF
j_call: TRBJ2-3; clone_size: -; v_call: TRBV30; cdr3_length: 13; d_call: TRBD2; cdr3_nt: TGTGCCTGGAGTTGGCGGGAGGGGGATACGCAGTATTTT; cdr3_aa: CAWSWREGDTQYF
j_call: TRBJ2-1; clone_size: -; v_call: TRBV7-3; cdr3_length: 15; d_call: -; cdr3_nt: TGTGCCAGCAGCTTGCTTTTGGGCTCGAGGGATGAGCAGTTCTTC; cdr3_aa: CASSLLLGSRDEQFF
j_call: TRBJ1-2; clone_size: -; v_call: TRBV5-6; cdr3_length: 14; d_call: -; cdr3_nt: TGTGCCAGCCTTTCGGGGGGTGGAGACTATGGCTACACCTTC; cdr3_aa: CASLSGGGDYGYTF
j_call: TRBJ1-2; clone_size: -; v_call: TRBV5-4; cdr3_length: 14; d_call: -; cdr3_nt: TGTGCCAGTATCCGGGACACCGCTAACTATGGCTACACCTTC; cdr3_aa: CASIRDTANYGYTF
j_call: TRBJ1-1; clone_size: -; v_call: TRBV7-9; cdr3_length: 14; d_call: -; cdr3_nt: TGTGCCAGCAGACCAGGGTTCCCGAACACTGAAGCTTTCTTT; cdr3_aa: CASRPGFPNTEAFF
j_call: TRBJ1-5; clone_size: few; v_call: TRBV7-9; cdr3_length: 15; d_call: -; cdr3_nt: TGTGCCAGCAGCCCCGAGGGGGATAGCAATCAGCCCCAGCATTTT; cdr3_aa: CASSPEGDSNQPQHF
j_call: TRBJ2-5; clone_size: -; v_call: TRBV9; cdr3_length: 15; d_call: -; cdr3_nt: TGTGCCAGCAGCGTGGATGCCGGGGTCCAAGAGACCCAGTACTTC; cdr3_aa: CASSVDAGVQETQYF
j_call: TRBJ1-1; clone_size: -; v_call: TRBV6-1; cdr3_length: 14; d_call: -; cdr3_nt: TGTGCCAGCAGTGAAGCCCCTTGGTATTTAGAAGCTTTCTTT; cdr3_aa: CASSEAPWYLEAFF
j_call: TRBJ1-1; clone_size: -; v_call: TRBV29-1; cdr3_length: 14; d_call: -; cdr3_nt: TGCAGCGTTGTCCGGGACTGGGATAGCACTGAAGCTTTCTTT; cdr3_aa: CSVVRDWDSTEAFF
j_call: TRBJ2-1; clone_size: once; v_call: TRBV30; cdr3_length: 14; d_call: -; cdr3_nt: TGTGCCTGGAGTGTACTATTAGGGGTAGGAAATGCGTTCTTC; cdr3_aa: CAWSVLLGVGNAFF
j_call: TRBJ2-7; clone_size: -; v_call: TRBV28; cdr3_length: 13; d_call: TRBD2; cdr3_nt: TGTGCCAGCAGGGGAGGGGTTCGGTACGAGCAGTACTTC; cdr3_aa: CASRGGVRYEQYF
j_call: TRBJ2-1; clone_size: large; v_call: TRBV10-3; cdr3_length: 17; d_call: -; cdr3_nt: TGTGCCATCAGTGAGTTTCCAGGGGGGCAGACTAGCGATGAGCAGTTCTTC; cdr3_aa: CAISEFPGGQTSDEQFF